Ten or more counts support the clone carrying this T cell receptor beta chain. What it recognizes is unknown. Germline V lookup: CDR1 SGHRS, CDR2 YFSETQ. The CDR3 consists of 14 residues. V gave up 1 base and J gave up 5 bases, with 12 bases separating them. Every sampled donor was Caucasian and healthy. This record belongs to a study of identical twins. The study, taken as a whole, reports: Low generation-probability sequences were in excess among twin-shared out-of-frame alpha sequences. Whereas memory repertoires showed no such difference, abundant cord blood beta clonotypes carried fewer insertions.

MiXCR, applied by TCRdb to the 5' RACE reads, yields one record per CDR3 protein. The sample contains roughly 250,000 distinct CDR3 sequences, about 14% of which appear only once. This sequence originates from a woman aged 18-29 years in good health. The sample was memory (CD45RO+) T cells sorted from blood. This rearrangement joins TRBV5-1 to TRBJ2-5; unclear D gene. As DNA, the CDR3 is TGCGCCAGCAGCTTGTTCTCCAGGAGTGAGACCCAGTACTTC. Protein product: CASSLFSRSETQYF.